This T cell receptor (beta chain) was sequenced for a study of blood T cell repertoires in COVID-19. About the study: Acute and convalescent COVID-19 samples came from the United States, Italy and Spain. T cells, B-cell-depleted T cells, or PBMCs provided the cDNA or gDNA that served as material.

In the original analysis: Amplification of reference gene primers provided the estimated nucleated cell counts. The table came from immunoSEQ multiplex PCR; TCRdb's copy has only in-frame clones and leaves some out. From that table come the V and J calls and clone size; the DNA was used to work out D and trimming. The sample records roughly 80,000 clones, 91% being singletons. Trimming removed 5 bases from V and 8 bases from J, with 18 bases in between. The CDR3 has 15 residues. Germline assignment: CDR1 MNHEY and CDR2 SMNVEV (reference sequence). Source material: peripheral blood. This clonotype was sampled from a woman between 50 and 59 years old in a cohort sampled during active COVID-19. This chain connects TRBV27 to TRBJ1-4, with D perhaps TRBD1 (5 bases). In nucleotides, the CDR3 is TGTGCCAGCAGTGCCTATCAGGGCGTGAGAGAAAAACTGTTTTTT. This translates into CASSAYQGVREKLFF.